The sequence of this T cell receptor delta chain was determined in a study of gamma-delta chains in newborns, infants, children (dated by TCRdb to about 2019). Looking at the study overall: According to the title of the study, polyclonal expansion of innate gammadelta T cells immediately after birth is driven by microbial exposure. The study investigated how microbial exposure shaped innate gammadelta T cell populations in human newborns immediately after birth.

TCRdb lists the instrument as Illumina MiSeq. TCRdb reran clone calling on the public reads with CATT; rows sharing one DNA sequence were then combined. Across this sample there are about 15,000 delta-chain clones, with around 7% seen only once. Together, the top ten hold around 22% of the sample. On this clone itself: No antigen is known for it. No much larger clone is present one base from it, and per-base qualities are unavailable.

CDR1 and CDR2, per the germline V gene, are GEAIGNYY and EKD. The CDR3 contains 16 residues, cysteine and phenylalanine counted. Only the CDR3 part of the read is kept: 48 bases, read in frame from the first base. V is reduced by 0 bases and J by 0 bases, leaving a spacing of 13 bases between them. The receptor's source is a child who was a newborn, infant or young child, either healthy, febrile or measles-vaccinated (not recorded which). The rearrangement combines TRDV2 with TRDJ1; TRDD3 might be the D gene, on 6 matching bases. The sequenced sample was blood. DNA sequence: TGTGCCTGTGACACCGTGGGGGCTCAGTACACCGATAAACTCATCTTT. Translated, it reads CACDTVGAQYTDKLIF.